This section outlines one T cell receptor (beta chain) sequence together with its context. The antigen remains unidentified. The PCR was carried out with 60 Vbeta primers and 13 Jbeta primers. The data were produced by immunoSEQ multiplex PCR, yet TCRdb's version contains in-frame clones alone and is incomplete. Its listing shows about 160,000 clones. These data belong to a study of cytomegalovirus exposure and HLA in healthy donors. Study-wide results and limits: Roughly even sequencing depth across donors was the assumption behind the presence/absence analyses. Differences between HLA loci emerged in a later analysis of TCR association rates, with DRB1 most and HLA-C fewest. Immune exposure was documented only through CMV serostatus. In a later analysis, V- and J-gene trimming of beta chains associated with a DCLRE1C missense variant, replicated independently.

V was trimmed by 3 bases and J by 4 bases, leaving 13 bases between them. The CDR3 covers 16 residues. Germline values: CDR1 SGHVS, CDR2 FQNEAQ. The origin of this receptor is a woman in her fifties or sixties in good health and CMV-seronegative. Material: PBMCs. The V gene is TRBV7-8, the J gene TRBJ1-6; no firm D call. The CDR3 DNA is TGTGCCAGCAGCTTGTCACGGGGTTTTTATAATTCACCCCTCCACTTT. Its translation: CASSLSRGFYNSPLHF.